A single sample is the source of the 24 T cell receptor beta chains below, sequenced in a study of human T cells and chemical hapten exposure. Time point described: patch test 3, about 24 weeks after DPC sensitization. As for treatment: therapeutic diphenylcyclopropenone sensitization with weekly scalp DPC. TCRdb re-called the RACE reads through MiXCR, storing one row per CDR3 protein. This table has roughly 100,000 distinct CDR3 sequences, under 40% appearing once. Sequencing used whole blood, obtained in connection with sensitization to the hapten diphenylcyclopropenone (DPC). These TCRs come from a man aged 35-49 years with alopecia areata. Some clones in this sample may be carry-over from other donors' samples.

Only a few counts were recorded for this clonotype. The chain links TRBV28 to TRBJ1-1; TRBD1 agrees at 8 bases. Germline CDR1 MDHEN, CDR2 SYDVKM. The CDR3 length is 15 residues. Unmatched junction bases numbered 11, after V lost 6 bases and J lost 5 bases. The CDR3 reads CASRPSTGEGTEAFF. Written as DNA, the CDR3 is TGTGCCAGCAGACCATCGACAGGGGAGGGTACTGAAGCTTTCTTT.

The V gene is TRBV30, the J gene TRBJ1-1; a possible D gene is TRBD1 (5 bases). CDR3 size: 14 residues. Germline-derived CDR1 and CDR2 are GTSNPN and SVGIG (reference sequence). The V gene lost 1 base and the J gene lost 6 bases, with 15 bases spanning the gap. CDR3 bases: TGTGCCTGGAGTGGTTCCCTCCAGGGACCTGAAGCTTTCTTT. Residues: CAWSGSLQGPEAFF.

This clonotype was found many times. The V call is TRBV7-9, the J call TRBJ2-1; 14 bases line up with TRBD2. In germline, CDR1 is SEHNR, CDR2 FQNEAQ (reference sequence). V was clipped by 3 bases and J by 4 bases; unmatched bases: 2. The length of the CDR3 is 16 residues. The CDR3 nucleotides read TGTGCCAGCAGCTTGGGACTAGCGGGAGTTTACAATGAGCAGTTCTTC. Translation gives CASSLGLAGVYNEQFF.

This clonotype was observed a handful of times. The chain recombines TRBV6-1 with TRBJ2-3; 11 bases fit TRBD2. From germline, CDR1 is MNHNS and CDR2 SASEGT. CDR3 length: 17 amino acids. With V trimmed by 3 bases and J by 1 base, 6 bases remained unmatched. CDR3 sequence (DNA): TGTGCCAGCAGTGAGTGGCTAGCGGGAGGTGGCACAGATACGCAGTATTTT. It is translated as CASSEWLAGGGTDTQYF.

This clonotype has only a few counts. V and J are TRBV6-2 or TRBV6-3 and TRBJ2-1; D is perhaps TRBD1 (6 bases). The CDR3 length is 13 residues. Looked up from germline, CDR1 is MNHEY and CDR2 is SVGEGT. Deletions cut 6 bases from V and 9 bases from J, with 15 bases between. CDR3: CASRYQGMGEQFF. The CDR3 coding sequence is TGTGCCAGCAGGTATCAGGGGATGGGTGAGCAGTTCTTC.

This clonotype was picked up a small number of times. This sequence joins TRBV5-1 and TRBJ2-5; D ambiguous. Trimming removed 4 bases from V and 5 bases from J, with 12 bases in between. This CDR3 comprises 13 residues. Germline CDR1 and CDR2: SGHRS and YFSETQ. CDR3 region: CASSRDMRETQYF. In DNA, the CDR3 is TGCGCCAGCAGCCGAGATATGCGCGAGACCCAGTACTTC.

The gene calls are TRBV18 and TRBJ2-3; tentatively, D is TRBD1 or TRBD2 (6 bases each). With 0 bases removed from V and 4 bases from J, the gap between germline ends came to 11 bases. CDR1 is KGHSH, CDR2 LQKENI, per germline. This CDR3 comprises 15 residues. CDR3 in amino acids: CASSPPAGGADTQYF. CDR3 DNA sequence: TGTGCCAGCTCACCACCTGCCGGGGGCGCAGATACGCAGTATTTT.

As DNA, the CDR3 is TGTGCCAGCAGTTGGGGTCTTGGCTACACCTTC. Protein sequence: CASSWGLGYTF. The V gene is TRBV2, the J gene TRBJ1-2; D ambiguous. The CDR3 loop spans 11 amino acids. Looked up from germline, CDR1 is SNHLY and CDR2 is FYNNEI. The V gene lost 5 bases and the J gene lost 7 bases, with 8 bases spanning the gap.

This clonotype was found a few times. The rearrangement joins TRBV4-1 to TRBJ2-1; D may be TRBD1 (5 bases). The CDR3 covers 14 residues. Trimming stripped 3 bases from V and 7 bases from J, with 13 bases between. CDR1 and CDR2 (germline): MGHRA, YSYEKL. CDR3 residues: CASSQEGVKNEQFF. In nucleotides, the CDR3 is TGCGCCAGCAGCCAGGAAGGGGTTAAGAATGAGCAGTTCTTC.

The chain employs TRBV3-1 and TRBJ1-2; no reliable D call. The germline gives CDR1 LGHDT, CDR2 YNNKEL (reference sequence). This CDR3 spans 13 amino acids. V was cut by 1 base and J by 4 bases, with 7 bases left in between. The CDR3 spells CASSQGRSYGYTF. The CDR3 nucleotides read TGTGCCAGCAGCCAAGGACGGAGCTATGGCTACACCTTC.

This clonotype was recorded at least ten times. The V call is TRBV7-2, the J call TRBJ2-1, with unresolved D. Trimming took off 5 bases at V and 8 bases at J, with 10 bases between the two ends. CDR3 size: 12 residues. CDR1 is SGHTA, CDR2 FQGNSA, per germline. The CDR3 DNA sequence: TGTGCCAGCAGCCGTGGAGTCGATGAGCAGTTCTTC. Amino acid sequence: CASSRGVDEQFF.

The rearrangement links TRBV7-9 to TRBJ2-3; no firm D call. In germline, CDR1 is SEHNR, CDR2 FQNEAQ (reference sequence). The CDR3 spans 16 residues. V was cut by 3 bases and J by 0 bases, with 13 bases left in between. In DNA, the CDR3 is TGTGCCAGCAGCTTCCTATCCGGGTATAGCACAGATACGCAGTATTTT. Encoded protein: CASSFLSGYSTDTQYF.

The chain carries TRBV5-1 and TRBJ1-5; 7 bases map to TRBD1. This CDR3 is 15 amino acids long. CDR1 SGHRS and CDR2 YFSETQ come from the germline V gene. J was trimmed by 2 bases and V by 0 bases; bases with no gene match: 2. The CDR3 DNA follows: TGCGCCAGCAGCTTGGAGGGACAGCGCAATCAGCCCCAGCATTTT. Residues: CASSLEGQRNQPQHF.

The chain employs TRBV6-5 and TRBJ1-2, with TRBD1 matching over 7 bases. After removal of 0 bases from V and 4 bases from J, the junction contained 5 bases not matched to a gene. The CDR3 length is 15 residues. Germline lookup yields CDR1 MNHEY and CDR2 SVGAGI. CDR3: CASSYSMDRSYGYTF. The CDR3 region has the DNA TGTGCCAGCAGTTACTCTATGGACAGGAGCTATGGCTACACCTTC.

This chain joins TRBV27 and TRBJ2-3; D not resolved. Trimming pared 2 bases from V and 2 bases from J, leaving 11 bases between. The CDR3 spans 15 residues. Germline V gene data show CDR1 as MNHEY and CDR2 as SMNVEV (reference sequence). The CDR3 nucleotides are TGTGCCAGCAGTTTAGGCCAGGACGACACAGATACGCAGTATTTT. This translates into CASSLGQDDTDTQYF.

This clonotype has a count of ten or more. The chain combines TRBV20-1 with TRBJ2-3; 8 bases line up with TRBD1. The V gene's germline CDR1 is DFQATT and CDR2 SNEGSKA (reference sequence). This CDR3 comprises 11 residues. CDR3 residues: CSRGRSDTQYF. The CDR3 DNA is TGCAGCAGGGGGCGATCAGATACGCAGTATTTT.

The chain joins TRBV29-1 to TRBJ1-2, with 9 bases lining up with TRBD1. With V trimmed by 3 bases and J by 4 bases, 3 bases remained unmatched. This CDR3 comprises 13 residues. Germline assignment: CDR1 SQVTM and CDR2 ANQGSEA. The CDR3 protein is CSVDTGGIYGYTF. The CDR3 DNA reads TGCAGCGTTGACACAGGGGGCATCTATGGCTACACCTTC.

Ten or more counts support this clonotype. The J gene is TRBJ2-3, the V gene TRBV12-3 or TRBV12-4; D gene ambiguous. The V end lost 5 bases, the J end lost 5 bases, and 11 bases lay between the germline ends. This CDR3 region has 13 residues. The CDR3 reads CASSIYWGDTQYF. The CDR3 DNA sequence: TGTGCCAGCAGTATTTATTGGGGAGATACGCAGTATTTT.

In its sample, this clonotype was seen a few times. The genes are TRBV5-1 and TRBJ1-1, with D unresolved. Looked up from germline, CDR1 is SGHRS and CDR2 is YFSETQ. The CDR3 has 14 residues. The V end lost 1 base, the J end lost 0 bases, and 7 bases lay between the germline ends. In nucleotides, the CDR3 is TGCGCCAGCAGCTTGCAAGGGATGAACACTGAAGCTTTCTTT. It specifies CASSLQGMNTEAFF.

V is TRBV6-2 or TRBV6-3 and J is TRBJ2-7, with TRBD1 matching over 9 bases. The germline CDR1 and CDR2 sequences are MNHEY and SVGEGT. The CDR3 length is 12 residues. J gave up 6 bases and V 5 bases, and 2 bases lay outside the gene matches. The CDR3 spells CASSGTGFEQYF. The CDR3 DNA reads as TGTGCCAGCAGTGGGACAGGGTTCGAGCAGTACTTC.

This chain connects TRBV12-3 or TRBV12-4 to TRBJ2-1; D might be TRBD1 (5 bases). The CDR3 spans 12 residues. V dropped 8 bases and J dropped 6 bases, with 11 bases sitting between them. CDR3 in DNA: TGTGCCAGCGGTCACGACAGCAATGAGCAGTTCTTC. Its protein is CASGHDSNEQFF.

The chain carries TRBV6-2 or TRBV6-3 and TRBJ2-7, with D possibly being TRBD1 (6 bases). Germline CDR1 reads MNHEY; CDR2 reads SVGEGT. The CDR3 is made up of 15 amino acids. The V and J ends lost 0 bases and 6 bases respectively, with 15 bases between them. The CDR3 nucleotides read TGTGCCAGCAGTTACTCGGATAAGACAGGTCTCGAGCAGTACGTC. This translates into CASSYSDKTGLEQYV.

This chain joins TRBV10-3 and TRBJ2-7; TRBD1 is a possible D gene (6 bases). CDR3 size: 12 residues. Germline CDR1 reads ENHRY; CDR2 reads SYGVKD. Trimming shortened V by 10 bases and J by 0 bases, and 10 bases separated the two germline ends. CDR3 bases: TGTGCCACCGGACAGAGCTCCTACGAGCAGTACTTC. Amino acid sequence: CATGQSSYEQYF.

A few counts support this clonotype. The chain has TRBV20-1 and TRBJ2-1; 8 bases map to TRBD2. The CDR3 has 14 residues. Per the germline V gene, CDR1 is DFQATT and CDR2 is SNEGSKA (reference sequence). V dropped 8 bases and J dropped 5; count of bases not matched to a gene: 11. The CDR3 bases are TGCAGTCCGTGGTTGCGGGAGGACCACAATGAGCAGTTCTTC. It translates to CSPWLREDHNEQFF.